Presented here are 28 T cell receptor beta chains from one specimen sequenced in a study of cytomegalovirus exposure and HLA in healthy donors. PCR used 60 Vbeta primers and 13 Jbeta primers. Profiling relied on immunoSEQ multiplex PCR, and the TCRdb table lists in-frame clones only, not all of them. The sample carries just over 150,000 clones, under 85% recorded once. The sample taken for sequencing was PBMCs. The receptor set was obtained from a woman aged 25 to 39 in good health and CMV-seronegative.

The chain joins TRBV30 to TRBJ1-5; tentatively, D is TRBD1 (6 bases). The CDR3 is 16 residues long. CDR1 and CDR2 (germline): GTSNPN, SVGIG (reference sequence). The V end was cut by 3 bases, the J end by 3 bases, with 18 bases between. This chain's CDR3 is CAWSRDTTRFNQPQHF. The DNA of the CDR3 is TGTGCCTGGAGCAGGGACACTACTAGATTCAATCAGCCCCAGCATTTT.

The chain joins TRBV4-2 to TRBJ2-7, with 7 bases matching TRBD2. V trimming: 0 bases; J trimming: 8 bases; junction bases outside the gene matches: 7. CDR3 length equals 14 residues. CDR1 is LGHNA and CDR2 is YNFKEQ in the germline V gene. The CDR3 coding sequence is TGTGCCAGCAGCCAAGAACCCCGGGGGGATAAGCAGTACTTC. It is translated as CASSQEPRGDKQYF.

The chain is built from TRBV29-1 and TRBJ2-2; no clear D. Germline V gene lookup returns CDR1 SQVTM and CDR2 ANQGSEA. V was clipped by 5 bases and J by 3 bases, with 7 bases between them. The CDR3 consists of 12 residues. For the CDR3, the DNA is TGCAGCGTTCGACTGTACACCGGGGAGCTGTTTTTT. As protein: CSVRLYTGELFF.

The rearrangement joins TRBV7-9 to TRBJ1-1, with 7 positions matching TRBD1. The CDR3 length is 14 residues. Germline assignment: CDR1 SEHNR and CDR2 FQNEAQ (reference sequence). V lost 2 bases and J lost 4; bases outside the gene matches: 4. For the CDR3, the DNA is TGTGCCAGCAGCTTATCACAGGGGAGCACTGAAGCTTTCTTT. Encoded protein: CASSLSQGSTEAFF.

As concerns this clone: The junction differs from germline at one of its ends, possibly a read error. This chain links TRBV9 with TRBJ2-1; 7 positions agree with TRBD1. Germline V gene lookup returns CDR1 SGDLS and CDR2 YYNGEE. The length of the CDR3 is 13 residues. The CDR3 coding sequence is TGTGCCAGCAGAGTAGGGACAGAAAATGAGCAGTTCTTC. Translating it yields CASRVGTENEQFF.

The chain couples TRBV15 to TRBJ2-1, with D possibly being TRBD2 (6 bases). Per the germline V gene, CDR1 is LNHNV and CDR2 is YYDKDF (reference sequence). The CDR3 is 16 residues long. The V end lost 0 bases, the J end lost 5 bases, and 14 bases lay between the germline ends. This CDR3 reads CATSRDWRGLNNEQFF. CDR3 sequence (DNA): TGTGCCACCAGCAGAGATTGGAGGGGCCTTAACAATGAGCAGTTCTTC.

The chain has TRBV11-2 and TRBJ2-7, with D uncertain. Germline CDR1 is SGHAT and CDR2 is FQNNGV. V lost 6 bases and J lost 5, with 17 bases in between. The CDR3 length is 14 residues. The CDR3 sequence is CASSFAIDSDEQYF. The CDR3 DNA follows: TGTGCCAGCAGTTTCGCTATTGATAGTGACGAGCAGTACTTC. Combining the CDR3 with reference TRBV11-2 and TRBJ2-7 gives the whole variable domain EAGVAQSPRYKIIEKRQSVAFWCNPISGHATLYWYQQILGQGPKLLIQFQNNGVVDDSQLPKDRFSAERLKGVDSTLKIQPAKLEDSAVYLCASSFAIDSDEQYFGPGTRLTVT.

The chain employs TRBV4-2 and TRBJ2-5; D ambiguous. The V end lost 1 base, the J end lost 2 bases, and 11 bases lay between the germline ends. CDR3 size: 15 residues. Per the germline V gene, CDR1 is LGHNA and CDR2 is YNFKEQ. CDR3 loop: CASSQARAAQETQYF. CDR3 DNA: TGTGCCAGCAGCCAAGCTCGAGCAGCGCAAGAGACCCAGTACTTC.

In this sample, this clone turned up a few times. The J gene is TRBJ2-7, the V gene TRBV9; TRBD1 aligns across 9 bases. This CDR3 is built from 15 residues. V lost 4 bases and J lost 1; bases outside the gene matches: 6. Germline lookup yields CDR1 SGDLS and CDR2 YYNGEE. CDR3 in DNA: TGTGCCAGCAGCCCCCCCGGGACAGGGTCCTACGAGCAGTACTTC. This sequence encodes CASSPPGTGSYEQYF.

The chain links TRBV6-5 to TRBJ2-6; D is possibly TRBD2 (5 bases). The CDR3 has 15 amino acids. The V end lost 4 bases, the J end lost 2 bases, and 9 bases lay between the germline ends. Germline values: CDR1 MNHEY, CDR2 SVGAGI. The CDR3 sequence is CASSSGGTGANVLTF. The CDR3 bases are TGTGCCAGCAGTTCCGGAGGAACTGGGGCCAACGTCCTGACTTTC.

The chain is built from TRBV14 and TRBJ2-4; D is undetermined. The V gene lost 1 base and the J gene lost 10 bases, with 8 bases spanning the gap. Per the germline V gene, CDR1 is SGHDN and CDR2 is FVKESK. This CDR3 spans 12 amino acids. CDR3 sequence reads: CASSQGFGIQYF. In DNA, the CDR3 is TGTGCCAGCAGCCAAGGATTCGGGATTCAGTACTTC.

This sequence joins TRBV29-1 and TRBJ2-7, with D possibly being TRBD2 (5 bases). CDR3 length: 11 residues. The V end was cut by 4 bases, the J end by 5 bases, with 9 bases between. Germline values: CDR1 SQVTM, CDR2 ANQGSEA. The CDR3 region is CSVGVGNEQYF. CDR3 DNA: TGCAGCGTTGGAGTCGGGAACGAGCAGTACTTC.

This clone turned up a few times. V and J are TRBV4-1 and TRBJ1-6; no definite D call. The V and J ends lost 0 bases and 12 bases respectively, with 15 bases between them. The CDR3 covers 15 residues. Germline lookup yields CDR1 MGHRA and CDR2 YSYEKL. CDR3 bases: TGCGCCAGCAGCCAAGACACGACCAGGTCTCTACCCCTCCACTTT. Its protein product is CASSQDTTRSLPLHF.

This chain connects TRBV28 to TRBJ2-7, with a tentative D call TRBD2 (6 bases). V lost 6 bases, J lost 1 base, and 10 bases lay in between. This CDR3 has 13 amino acids. Germline lookup yields CDR1 MDHEN and CDR2 SYDVKM. The DNA of the CDR3 is TGTGCCAGCAGAGGGACTTTATCCTACGAGCAGTACTTC. Its translation is CASRGTLSYEQYF.

The chain links TRBV7-9 to TRBJ1-2; 7 positions match TRBD1. Germline V CDR1 and CDR2: SEHNR, FQNEAQ (reference sequence). V lost 2 bases, J lost 4 bases, and 13 bases stayed unmatched. This CDR3 spans 17 amino acids. The CDR3 nucleotides read TGTGCCAGCAGCTTAATGGTAGGGGGCGGCGCCTTCTATGGCTACACCTTC. Amino acids: CASSLMVGGGAFYGYTF.

The chain links TRBV5-1 to TRBJ1-1, with 8 nucleotides matching TRBD1. The J segment lost 5 bases and the V segment lost 4 bases, leaving 7 bases of the junction unmatched. Germline values: CDR1 SGHRS, CDR2 YFSETQ. This CDR3 has 14 amino acids. The CDR3 sequence is CASSTGQGWTEAFF. The CDR3 nucleotides are TGCGCCAGCAGCACCGGACAGGGTTGGACTGAAGCTTTCTTT. Looking up the rest from reference TRBV5-1 and TRBJ1-1 gives the full variable domain: KAGVTQTPRYLIKTRGQQVTLSCSPISGHRSVSWYQQTPGQGLQFLFEYFSETQRNKGNFPGRFSGRQFSNSRSEMNVSTLELGDSALYLCASSTGQGWTEAFFGQGTRLTVV.

This rearrangement joins TRBV27 to TRBJ1-1; no firm D call. The V end lost 1 base, the J end lost 7 bases, and 13 bases lay between the germline ends. CDR1 and CDR2 (germline): MNHEY, SMNVEV (reference sequence). There are 14 residues in the CDR3. CDR3 nucleotide sequence: TGTGCCAGCAGTTTATTGGGGAGCAGACTTGAAGCTTTCTTT. Its translation: CASSLLGSRLEAFF.

The V gene is TRBV4-1, the J gene TRBJ2-2; D gene unclear. V shed 7 bases and J shed 1 base, with 13 bases lying between them. Germline CDR1 is MGHRA and CDR2 is YSYEKL. There are 15 residues in the CDR3. For the CDR3, the DNA is TGCGCCAGCACCCCCTTTGCGGTGAACACCGGGGAGCTGTTTTTT. Its translation: CASTPFAVNTGELFF.

The chain carries TRBV6-1 and TRBJ1-3, with D possibly matching TRBD1 (5 bases). Germline V gene data show CDR1 as MNHNS and CDR2 as SASEGT. This CDR3 is built from 18 residues. With 4 bases removed from V and 4 bases from J, the gap between germline ends came to 23 bases. The CDR3 spells CASSVRTGRQAAGNTIYF. The CDR3, as DNA: TGTGCCAGCAGTGTACGCACAGGACGTCAGGCCGCAGGAAACACCATATATTTT.

The genes are TRBV6-1 and TRBJ2-5, with 12 bases lining up with TRBD2. The CDR3 sequence is 18 residues long. Germline V lookup: CDR1 MNHNS, CDR2 SASEGT. V trimming: 3 bases; J trimming: 4 bases; junction bases outside the gene matches: 12. CDR3 sequence reads: CASSDRGASGGARETQYF. The CDR3 region has the DNA TGTGCCAGCAGTGACAGAGGAGCTAGCGGGGGGGCCAGAGAGACCCAGTACTTC.

CDR3 in amino acids: CASGLLGSPSPHGYTF. The CDR3 coding sequence is TGTGCCAGCGGGCTCCTTGGATCACCCTCCCCTCATGGCTACACCTTC. The chain couples TRBV27 to TRBJ1-2; D is unclear. Trimming removed 8 bases at V and 6 bases at J, with 25 bases between. Germline V lookup: CDR1 MNHEY, CDR2 SMNVEV (reference sequence). The CDR3 runs 16 residues.

As for this clone: At one boundary the junction diverges from the germline segment, which might be a read error. The V call is TRBV4-2, the J call TRBJ2-7; D is perhaps TRBD1 or TRBD2 (5 bases each). Per germline, CDR1 LGHNA and CDR2 YNFKEQ. The CDR3 is 15 amino acids. CDR3 bases: TGTGCCAGCACCCAAGGGACCGAGGGCTCCTACGAGCAGTACTTC. Its protein is CASTQGTEGSYEQYF.

This clone was detected only a few times. This rearrangement joins TRBV7-2 to TRBJ2-2; no clear D gene. The germline V gene has CDR1 SGHTA and CDR2 FQGNSA. The V end was cut by 1 base, the J end by 0 bases, with 9 bases between. The CDR3 has 16 residues. The CDR3 region is CASSLDGGANTGELFF. In DNA form, the CDR3 reads TGTGCCAGCAGCTTAGACGGCGGAGCGAACACCGGGGAGCTGTTTTTT. The whole variable domain, filled in from reference TRBV7-2 and TRBJ2-2, reads GAGVSQSPSNKVTEKGKDVELRCDPISGHTALYWYRQSLGQGLEFLIYFQGNSAPDKSGLPSDRFSAERTGGSVSTLTIQRTQQEDSAVYLCASSLDGGANTGELFFGEGSRLTVL.

In nucleotides, the CDR3 is TGCGCCAGCAGCCGATTGACATCCTTAAGCTCTGGAAACACCATATATTTT. Amino acids: CASSRLTSLSSGNTIYF. The rearrangement joins TRBV4-1 to TRBJ1-3; D uncertain. Germline V gives CDR1 MGHRA, CDR2 YSYEKL. V lost 4 bases, J lost 0 bases, and 16 bases lay in between. The CDR3 extends over 17 amino acids.

The V gene is TRBV2, the J gene TRBJ2-7, with a tentative D call TRBD2 (5 bases). This CDR3 has 15 amino acids. V lost 6 bases, J lost 0 bases, and 15 bases lay in between. Germline CDR1 is SNHLY and CDR2 is FYNNEI. The CDR3 is CASSDLALFSYEQYF. DNA for the CDR3: TGTGCCAGCAGCGACCTAGCCCTCTTCTCCTACGAGCAGTACTTC. Full variable domain (missing parts from reference TRBV2 and TRBJ2-7): EPEVTQTPSHQVTQMGQEVILRCVPISNHLYFYWYRQILGQKVEFLVSFYNNEISEKSEIFDDQFSVERPDGSNFTLKIRSTKLEDSAMYFCASSDLALFSYEQYFGPGTRLTVT.

The chain recombines TRBV18 with TRBJ1-5, with TRBD1 matching 9 bases. This CDR3 contains 15 residues. Germline values: CDR1 KGHSH, CDR2 LQKENI. With 6 bases clipped from V and 6 bases from J, the junction kept 9 bases outside the gene matches. The CDR3 protein is CASSYVQGAVQPQHF. The CDR3 nucleotides are TGTGCCAGCTCGTACGTACAGGGGGCTGTTCAGCCCCAGCATTTT.

This clone occurred once. The rearrangement links TRBV14 to TRBJ1-4; 9 positions agree with TRBD1. J lost 4 bases, V lost 4 bases, and 7 bases had no gene match. The CDR3 covers 16 residues. CDR1 and CDR2 from the germline V gene are SGHDN and FVKESK. The chain's CDR3 is CASSLSPGQGNEKLFF. The CDR3 DNA reads TGTGCCAGCAGCCTCTCCCCGGGACAGGGTAATGAAAAACTGTTTTTT.

This clone was seen only a few times. The J gene is TRBJ1-1, the V gene TRBV2; D ambiguous. CDR1 SNHLY and CDR2 FYNNEI come from the germline V gene. Trimming took off 7 bases at V and 4 bases at J, with 13 bases between the two ends. The CDR3 loop spans 13 amino acids. The DNA of the CDR3 is TGTGCCAGCACTTTAACGGTGAGCACTGAAGCTTTCTTT. Encoded protein: CASTLTVSTEAFF.